These 23 T cell receptor beta chains came from one sample sequenced in a study of OX40 agonist ivuxolimab in advanced cancers. Sequencing was performed with immunoSEQ multiplex PCR; in TCRdb, only in-frame clones are kept and a portion is missing. The sample contains about 61,000 clones, roughly 80% of which appear only once. The sequenced sample was CD4+ or CD8+ T cells sorted from blood, obtained in a trial of the OX40 agonist ivuxolimab. The receptors derive from an adult with an advanced solid tumor such as melanoma, head and neck, liver or kidney cancer.

The CDR3 nucleotides read TGTGCCAGCTCACCCCGCCGGGACTCTGGAAACACCATATATTTT. Protein: CASSPRRDSGNTIYF. The rearrangement joins TRBV18 to TRBJ1-3; unclear D gene. The CDR3 runs to 15 residues. V was shortened by 3 bases and J by 0 bases, with 9 bases between the two germline ends. CDR1 KGHSH and CDR2 LQKENI come from the germline V gene.

The genes are TRBV19 and TRBJ2-6; D not resolved. The germline V gene encodes CDR1 LNHDA and CDR2 SQIVND (reference sequence). CDR3 length: 15 residues. Trimming cost V 3 bases and J 2 bases, with 8 bases left between them. This chain's CDR3 is CASSMSWAGANVLTF. The CDR3 DNA reads TGTGCCAGTAGTATGTCGTGGGCTGGGGCCAACGTCCTGACTTTC.

This chain connects TRBV30 to TRBJ1-5; D not certain. Germline lookup yields CDR1 GTSNPN and CDR2 SVGIG (reference sequence). CDR3 length: 13 residues. The V end lost 2 bases, the J end lost 5 bases, and 10 bases lay between the germline ends. This CDR3 is CAWSSGIDQPQHF. CDR3 nucleotide sequence: TGTGCCTGGAGTTCCGGGATTGATCAGCCCCAGCATTTT. The full variable domain, completed using reference TRBV30 and TRBJ1-5, is SQTIHQWPATLVQPVGSPLSLECTVEGTSNPNLYWYRQAAGRGLQLLFYSVGIGQISSEVPQNLSASRPQDRQFILSSKKLLLSDSGFYLCAWSSGIDQPQHFGDGTRLSIL.

The chain has TRBV19 and TRBJ2-1; a weak D match, TRBD1 (5 bases). Germline assignment: CDR1 LNHDA and CDR2 SQIVND (reference sequence). The CDR3 consists of 13 residues. V was clipped by 4 bases and J by 10 bases, with 14 bases between them. The CDR3 loop is CASSTSMAGEQFF. For the CDR3, the DNA is TGTGCCAGTAGTACCTCAATGGCAGGGGAGCAGTTCTTC.

V usage is TRBV9 and J usage is TRBJ1-1; D unresolved. CDR3 size: 13 residues. Trimming left V 0 bases short and J 5 bases short, with 8 bases between. Germline CDR1 reads SGDLS; CDR2 reads YYNGEE. For the CDR3, the DNA is TGTGCCAGCAGCGTAGTTCCGGGGACTGAAGCTTTCTTT. It encodes CASSVVPGTEAFF.

The gene calls are TRBV30 and TRBJ1-1, with D possibly matching TRBD1 (6 bases). Germline V gene data show CDR1 as GTSNPN and CDR2 as SVGIG (reference sequence). The V and J ends lost 5 bases and 8 bases respectively, with 18 bases between them. The CDR3 is 13 residues long. DNA for the CDR3: TGTGCCTGGGATAGGGGGGGGAGGTACGAAGCTTTCTTT. Translated, it gives CAWDRGGRYEAFF.

The chain is built from TRBV28 and TRBJ1-2; D gene unclear. This CDR3 spans 14 amino acids. Per the germline V gene, CDR1 is MDHEN and CDR2 is SYDVKM. V was pared by 4 bases and J by 2 bases, with 11 bases between. The CDR3 is CASSSTGNNYGYTF. In DNA form, the CDR3 reads TGTGCCAGCAGTTCTACGGGCAACAACTATGGCTACACCTTC.

This sequence joins TRBV30 and TRBJ2-3; tentative D call: TRBD2 (6 bases). The germline V and J ends were trimmed by 4 bases and 1 base, with 12 bases remaining between them. The CDR3 loop spans 14 amino acids. Looked up from germline, CDR1 is GTSNPN and CDR2 is SVGIG (reference sequence). The CDR3 DNA follows: TGTGCCTGGAAAAGGGGCGGGGGCACAGATACGCAGTATTTT. Its translation is CAWKRGGGTDTQYF.

J is TRBJ1-1 and V is TRBV30, with 7 positions matching TRBD1. The germline CDR1 and CDR2 sequences are GTSNPN and SVGIG (reference sequence). Trimming at V came to 2 bases and at J to 0 bases, leaving 9 bases not matched to a gene. CDR3 length: 16 amino acids. The CDR3 is CAWSRGGGAMNTEAFF. The CDR3, as DNA: TGTGCCTGGAGTAGAGGAGGGGGCGCAATGAACACTGAAGCTTTCTTT.

The genes are TRBV18 and TRBJ1-4; D is unresolved. CDR3 length equals 14 residues. The germline V and J ends were trimmed by 2 bases and 7 bases, with 11 bases remaining between them. Germline CDR1 is KGHSH and CDR2 is LQKENI. The CDR3: CASSPTAGGEKLFF. CDR3 in DNA: TGTGCCAGCTCACCAACGGCAGGCGGTGAAAAACTGTTTTTT.

V is TRBV19 and J is TRBJ2-5; TRBD2 agrees at 10 bases. J gave up 4 bases and V 5 bases, and 7 bases lay outside the gene matches. Germline CDR1 LNHDA, CDR2 SQIVND (reference sequence). The CDR3 totals 15 residues. CDR3 sequence: CASSGISGGPETQYF. The CDR3 coding sequence is TGTGCCAGTAGTGGAATTAGCGGGGGGCCAGAGACCCAGTACTTC. Full variable domain (remainder filled in from reference TRBV19 and TRBJ2-5): DGGITQSPKYLFRKEGQNVTLSCEQNLNHDAMYWYRQDPGQGLRLIYYSQIVNDFQKGDIAEGYSVSREKKESFPLTVTSAQKNPTAFYLCASSGISGGPETQYFGPGTRLLVL.

The chain recombines TRBV15 with TRBJ2-7; D possibly matches TRBD1 or TRBD2 (6 bases each). Germline V gene sequence: CDR1 LNHNV, CDR2 YYDKDF (reference sequence). Trimming shortened V by 4 bases and J by 2 bases, and 12 bases separated the two germline ends. There are 14 residues in the CDR3. This CDR3 reads CATSKGGGPYEQYF. CDR3 sequence (DNA): TGTGCCACCAGCAAGGGGGGAGGTCCCTACGAGCAGTACTTC.

This clone appeared a single time. The chain joins TRBV29-1 to TRBJ1-4, with 8 positions matching TRBD1. The germline gives CDR1 SQVTM, CDR2 ANQGSEA. The CDR3 sequence is 15 residues long. Unmatched junction bases numbered 16, after V lost 4 bases and J lost 12 bases. CDR3 amino acids: CSVGWGTGGHIELFF. The CDR3 nucleotides are TGCAGCGTTGGATGGGGAACAGGGGGACACATAGAACTGTTTTTT.

This chain uses TRBV5-4 with TRBJ1-4, with 7 bases fitting TRBD1. The CDR3 contains 16 residues. Germline CDR1 SGHNT, CDR2 YYREEE (reference sequence). Trimming cost V 2 bases and J 2 bases; bases outside gene matches: 6. The CDR3 here is CASSLQGFGTNEKLFF. The CDR3 coding sequence is TGTGCCAGCAGCTTACAGGGGTTCGGGACTAATGAAAAACTGTTTTTT. Variable domain in full (rest from reference TRBV5-4 and TRBJ1-4): ETGVTQSPTHLIKTRGQQVTLRCSSQSGHNTVSWYQQALGQGPQFIFQYYREEENGRGNFPPRFSGLQFPNYSSELNVNALELDDSALYLCASSLQGFGTNEKLFFGSGTQLSVL.

This sequence joins TRBV28 and TRBJ2-2, with a weak D call TRBD2 (6 bases). This CDR3 region has 15 residues. Germline lookup yields CDR1 MDHEN and CDR2 SYDVKM. Trimming stripped 9 bases from V and 2 bases from J, with 16 bases between. In DNA, the CDR3 is TGTGCCAGTTTGGGGGGAGGTGAAAACACCGGGGAGCTGTTTTTT. Its translation: CASLGGGENTGELFF.

The CDR3 DNA reads TGTGCCAGCAGCTTAGGGGCAGGGAGGGACACTGAAGCTTTCTTT. Residues: CASSLGAGRDTEAFF. The rearrangement links TRBV7-3 to TRBJ1-1; D perhaps matches TRBD1 (5 bases). V lost 2 bases and J 3 bases, leaving 13 bases between the germline ends. CDR3 size: 15 residues. Per the germline V gene, CDR1 is SGHTA and CDR2 is FQGTGA.

The rearrangement uses TRBV4-1 and TRBJ2-5, with D perhaps TRBD2 (6 bases). This CDR3 comprises 17 residues. V was shortened by 4 bases and J by 1 base, with 19 bases between the two germline ends. Germline V lookup: CDR1 MGHRA, CDR2 YSYEKL. CDR3: CASSPLPSAGTQETQYF. CDR3 nucleotides: TGCGCCAGCAGCCCCCTACCGTCTGCGGGGACCCAAGAGACCCAGTACTTC.

J is TRBJ2-1 and V is TRBV4-3; a possible D gene is TRBD2 (6 bases). Germline V gene sequence: CDR1 LGHNA, CDR2 YSLEER. The V gene lost 4 bases and the J gene lost 3 bases, with 19 bases spanning the gap. This CDR3 has 17 amino acids. In DNA form, the CDR3 reads TGCGCCAGCAGCCGCGATCGGGGGTCCCTCAACTACAATGAGCAGTTCTTC. Translation gives CASSRDRGSLNYNEQFF.

V usage is TRBV20-1 and J usage is TRBJ2-5, with unresolved D. The DNA matches TRBJ2-7 better at its end, which makes the J call doubtful. The germline V gene encodes CDR1 DFQATT and CDR2 SNEGSKA (reference sequence). The CDR3 length is 11 residues. The chain's CDR3 is CSADRFSEQYF. The CDR3 coding sequence is TGCAGTGCCGACCGGTTTTCCGAGCAGTACTTC.

This clone was picked up a small number of times. This sequence joins TRBV9 and TRBJ2-7, with D perhaps matching TRBD1 or TRBD2 (6 bases each). The V and J ends lost 1 base and 3 bases respectively, with 14 bases between them. The CDR3 covers 15 residues. Germline lookup yields CDR1 SGDLS and CDR2 YYNGEE. The CDR3 nucleotides are TGTGCCAGCAGCGTAAGGGGGGAGGACAGCTACGAGCAGTACTTC. This gives the protein CASSVRGEDSYEQYF.

The chain uses TRBV28 and TRBJ1-6; TRBD1 matches 10 bases. Unmatched junction bases numbered 4, after V lost 4 bases and J lost 4 bases. CDR1 and CDR2 from the germline V gene are MDHEN and SYDVKM. The length of the CDR3 is 16 residues. The CDR3 reads CASSSGTGVYNSPLHF. The CDR3 bases are TGTGCCAGCAGTTCCGGGACAGGGGTGTATAATTCACCCCTCCACTTT.

The rearrangement uses TRBV4-2 and TRBJ1-1; 7 bases fit TRBD1. V was clipped by 2 bases and J by 5 bases; unmatched bases: 8. CDR1 and CDR2 (germline): LGHNA, YNFKEQ. The CDR3 consists of 15 residues. CDR3 coding DNA: TGTGCCAGCAGCCAATTCGACAGGGTCGAGACTGAAGCTTTCTTT. Amino acid sequence: CASSQFDRVETEAFF.

The chain carries TRBV2 and TRBJ1-3; 7 nucleotides align to TRBD1. Germline CDR1 and CDR2: SNHLY and FYNNEI. V was pared by 8 bases and J by 3 bases, with 10 bases of the junction left unmatched. This CDR3 is 15 amino acids long. CDR3 amino acids: CASSGQAGYGNTIYF. In DNA, the CDR3 is TGTGCCAGCTCCGGACAGGCCGGTTATGGAAACACCATATATTTT.